A single sample is the source of the 22 T cell receptor beta chains below, sequenced in a study of blood T cell repertoires in COVID-19. Sequencing was performed with immunoSEQ multiplex PCR; in TCRdb, only in-frame clones are kept and a portion is missing. The data show about 260,000 clones, more than 75% seen once. The sample was peripheral blood. These receptors all come from a woman aged 40 to 50 who had recovered from COVID-19.

V is TRBV11-1 and J is TRBJ2-7, with 8 bases matching TRBD1. This CDR3 spans 14 amino acids. Losses at the gene ends were 5 bases for V and 4 bases for J; bases not matched to a gene: 7. Germline CDR1 reads SGHAT; CDR2 reads FQDESV (reference sequence). CDR3 residues: CASSLGQGGYEQYF. In DNA, the CDR3 is TGTGCCAGCAGCCTTGGACAGGGTGGGTACGAGCAGTACTTC.

The rearrangement joins TRBV14 to TRBJ1-2; TRBD1 is a possible D gene (5 bases). This CDR3 comprises 14 residues. Trimming removed 1 base from V and 6 bases from J, with 12 bases in between. CDR1 and CDR2 (germline): SGHDN, FVKESK. In DNA form, the CDR3 reads TGTGCCAGCAGCCAAGGGGGCCAGGGTGATGGCTACACCTTC. It is translated as CASSQGGQGDGYTF.

The gene calls are TRBV27 and TRBJ2-1; D is unclear. CDR1 and CDR2 from the germline V gene are MNHEY and SMNVEV (reference sequence). The CDR3 covers 18 residues. V lost 7 bases and J lost 1, with 23 bases in between. The CDR3 bases are TGTGCCAGCACCCCTTCCGGGTTTGAAGTCAGTTCCTACAATGAGCAGTTCTTC. Translation: CASTPSGFEVSSYNEQFF.

V and J are TRBV3-1 (or the pseudogene TRBV3-2) and TRBJ1-1; D is possibly TRBD1 (6 bases). Trimming stripped 5 bases from V and 8 bases from J, with 12 bases between. CDR1 and CDR2 from the germline V gene are LGHDT and YNNKEL (reference sequence). This CDR3 contains 12 residues. The CDR3, as DNA: TGTGCCAGCAGCTACCTCGGACAGGAAGCTTTCTTT. Its translation is CASSYLGQEAFF.

This clone was counted once. This sequence joins TRBV3-1 (or the pseudogene TRBV3-2) and TRBJ2-3; 11 bases line up with TRBD2. The length of the CDR3 is 15 residues. Germline-derived CDR1 and CDR2 are LGHDT and YNNKEL (reference sequence). After removal of 5 bases from V and 3 bases from J, the junction contained 4 bases not matched to a gene. The CDR3 DNA reads as TGTGCCAGCAGCTTCGGGACTAGCGGTACAGATACGCAGTATTTT. Translated: CASSFGTSGTDTQYF.

As regards this clone: In the same sample, other DNA sequences code for this CDR3. The chain couples TRBV6-5 to TRBJ1-2; the match to TRBD1 covers 9 bases. Germline-derived CDR1 and CDR2 are MNHEY and SVGAGI. This CDR3 is built from 12 residues. J was trimmed by 4 bases and V by 6 bases; bases with no gene match: 0. The CDR3 DNA reads TGTGCCAGCAGGGGACAGGGCTATGGCTACACCTTC. It codes for CASRGQGYGYTF.

The J gene is TRBJ1-3, the V gene TRBV9; maybe TRBD1 (6 bases). The CDR3 covers 14 residues. Germline CDR1 SGDLS, CDR2 YYNGEE. Deletions cut 6 bases from V and 0 bases from J, with 10 bases between. For the CDR3, the DNA is TGTGCCAGCAACCGAGGGGGCTCTGGAAACACCATATATTTT. Translating gives CASNRGGSGNTIYF.

CDR3 DNA: TGTGCCAGCAGCTACCTCTTCACTAGCGGGGGGTACCAGTACTTC. The encoded protein is CASSYLFTSGGYQYF. The J gene is TRBJ2-7, the V gene TRBV7-2, with 12 bases aligning to TRBD2. V shed 4 bases, J shed 10 bases, and the junction held 11 bases outside the gene matches. CDR3 size: 15 residues. CDR1 and CDR2 from the germline V gene are SGHTA and FQGNSA.

The chain recombines TRBV7-2 with TRBJ2-1; 11 positions match TRBD2. Germline CDR1 reads SGHTA; CDR2 reads FQGNSA. CDR3 length equals 15 residues. With 4 bases clipped from V and 15 bases from J, the junction kept 14 bases outside the gene matches. The CDR3 sequence: CASSSTSGGLISWFF. The CDR3, as DNA: TGTGCCAGCAGCTCTACTAGCGGGGGCCTTATAAGTTGGTTCTTC.

The J gene is TRBJ1-6, the V gene TRBV5-1, with TRBD1 matching over 7 bases. With 5 bases clipped from V and 9 bases from J, the junction kept 17 bases outside the gene matches. CDR3 length equals 17 residues. Per the germline V gene, CDR1 is SGHRS and CDR2 is YFSETQ. CDR3 amino acids: CASSHGSVGQSGSPLHF. CDR3 DNA sequence: TGCGCCAGCAGTCACGGATCAGTGGGACAGAGCGGTTCACCCCTCCACTTT.

The gene calls are TRBV11-2 and TRBJ2-7; 10 nucleotides line up with TRBD1. The ends lost 1 base at V and 5 bases at J; junction bases unmatched: 11. The CDR3 is 17 amino acids. Per the germline V gene, CDR1 is SGHAT and CDR2 is FQNNGV. The CDR3 nucleotides are TGTGCCAGCAGCTTAGGGCCAGGGACAGGGGATATGAACGAGCAGTACTTC. This codes for CASSLGPGTGDMNEQYF.

In this sample, this clone turned up a few times. The genes are TRBV5-4 and TRBJ1-6, with D possibly TRBD1 on 6 matching bases. Trimming cost V 6 bases and J 0 bases, with 10 bases left between them. CDR1 and CDR2 (germline): SGHNT, YYREEE (reference sequence). CDR3 length: 15 amino acids. The CDR3 region has the DNA TGTGCCAGCACCCCGACAGGCTCCTATAATTCACCCCTCCACTTT. Residues: CASTPTGSYNSPLHF.

The V gene is TRBV9, the J gene TRBJ2-7; 8 nucleotides line up with TRBD1. Looked up from germline, CDR1 is SGDLS and CDR2 is YYNGEE. Trimming removed 0 bases from V and 4 bases from J; junction bases left unmatched: 15. This CDR3 has 18 amino acids. The CDR3 here is CASSVGPPRGQVNYEQYF. The CDR3 region has the DNA TGTGCCAGCAGCGTAGGGCCTCCCAGGGGACAGGTAAATTACGAGCAGTACTTC. The full variable domain, its missing parts supplied by reference TRBV9 and TRBJ2-7, is DSGVTQTPKHLITATGQRVTLRCSPRSGDLSVYWYQQSLDQGLQFLIQYYNGEERAKGNILERFSAQQFPDLHSELNLSSLELGDSALYFCASSVGPPRGQVNYEQYFGPGTRLTVT.

CDR3 nucleotides: TGTGCCAGTAGTAGGGACAGGGCTGGCACCGGGGAGCTGTTTTTT. This gives the protein CASSRDRAGTGELFF. This chain uses TRBV19 with TRBJ2-2, with 9 nucleotides matching TRBD1. The J segment lost 4 bases and the V segment lost 4 bases, leaving 4 bases of the junction unmatched. Germline loops: CDR1 LNHDA, CDR2 SQIVND (reference sequence). The CDR3 is 15 residues long.

The chain uses TRBV7-8 and TRBJ2-7; TRBD1 might be the D (5 bases). CDR3 length equals 14 residues. The germline CDR1 and CDR2 sequences are SGHVS and FQNEAQ. Trimming shortened V by 3 bases and J by 3 bases, and 12 bases separated the two germline ends. CDR3 DNA: TGTGCCAGCAGCTTGGTTAACCAGGGCTACGAGCAGTACTTC. The encoded protein is CASSLVNQGYEQYF.

The genes are TRBV2 and TRBJ1-1; the D gene is possibly TRBD1 (5 bases). Germline CDR1 SNHLY, CDR2 FYNNEI. The CDR3 totals 14 residues. Trimming took 6 bases from V and 4 from J, leaving 15 bases between them. This CDR3 is CASRIVGQGTEAFF. CDR3 coding DNA: TGTGCCAGCAGGATAGTTGGGCAGGGCACTGAAGCTTTCTTT.

The chain employs TRBV3-1 (or the pseudogene TRBV3-2) and TRBJ1-1; D not resolved. Germline V gene data show CDR1 as LGHDT and CDR2 as YNNKEL (reference sequence). Trimming pared 1 base from V and 1 base from J, leaving 7 bases between. This CDR3 region has 14 residues. The CDR3: CASSQVYTNTEAFF. Here the CDR3 DNA reads TGTGCCAGCAGCCAAGTGTACACGAACACTGAAGCTTTCTTT.

The CDR3 is CASSFTGASYEQYF. CDR3 bases: TGTGCCAGCAGCTTTACAGGGGCGTCCTACGAGCAGTACTTC. This sequence joins TRBV5-8 and TRBJ2-7; 7 positions match TRBD1. The CDR3 length is 14 residues. V was pared by 2 bases and J by 1 base, with 3 bases of the junction left unmatched. Germline CDR1 SGHTS, CDR2 YDEGEE.

This clone showed up many times. The V and J genes are TRBV27 and TRBJ2-7, with D possibly being TRBD2 (5 bases). The CDR3 loop spans 12 amino acids. The V gene's germline CDR1 is MNHEY and CDR2 SMNVEV (reference sequence). Trimming stripped 6 bases from V and 0 bases from J, with 6 bases between. The CDR3 DNA reads TGTGCCAGCAGGGGGAGCTCCTACGAGCAGTACTTC. Its translation: CASRGSSYEQYF.

The V call is TRBV5-4, the J call TRBJ2-5; 9 bases are shared with TRBD1. CDR1 and CDR2 from the germline V gene are SGHNT and YYREEE (reference sequence). The J segment lost 2 bases and the V segment lost 2 bases, leaving 1 base of the junction unmatched. The CDR3 runs to 14 residues. The CDR3 protein is CASSLQGAQETQYF. In DNA form, the CDR3 reads TGTGCCAGCAGCTTACAGGGGGCTCAAGAGACCCAGTACTTC.

The chain recombines TRBV23-1 with TRBJ1-4, with D unclear. TRBV23-1 is annotated as an ORF whose role is uncertain. This CDR3 comprises 12 residues. Trimming removed 10 bases from V and 11 bases from J, with 17 bases in between. CDR3 sequence (DNA): TGCGCCACCCACGGGGAGGCGGGGAAACTGTTTTTT. This gives the protein CATHGEAGKLFF.

The V call is TRBV7-2, the J call TRBJ1-2; D call uncertain. The CDR3 covers 15 residues. The germline V gene has CDR1 SGHTA and CDR2 FQGNSA. V lost 2 bases and J 2 bases, leaving 12 bases between the germline ends. The CDR3 DNA is TGTGCCAGCAGCTTAAAACCCGCAGAAAACTATGGCTACACCTTC. This encodes CASSLKPAENYGYTF.